This T cell receptor beta chain appears in the sequencing data of a study of T cells in localized non-small cell lung cancer (dated by TCRdb to 2020 to 2022). The study in broad terms: The study analyzed T cell repertoires of approximately 240 early-stage NSCLC patients, comparing tumors and uninvolved tumor-adjacent lungs. All 236 NSCLC patients in the cohort were treatment-naive and had localized lung tumors that were resected. NSCLC patients had a mean age of around 66 years, and 129 were male and 107 female.

The immunoSEQ Assay was used to sequence TCR beta CDR3 regions from DNA. On the study's bioinformatics: To compute T cell density, TCR beta template counts were normalized to usable DNA, which was estimated by amplifying housekeeping genes. The preseqR package was used to estimate richness by extrapolating to 400,000 templates for PBMC samples and to 120,000 templates for tissue samples. Clonality was defined by subtracting Pielou's evenness from one. Tissue-enriched TCRs were identified through differential abundance testing performed on productive amino-acid clonotypes, with a minimum total count of 5 and an alpha of 0.1. The Jaccard Index and the Morisita Overlap Index were used to measure repertoire overlap between compartments. GLIPH grouped TCR beta CDR3s together with public tetramer-defined viral CDR3s, and a viral motif had to include at least three viral sequences and also show V-gene enrichment. TCRdb stores this immuneACCESS table with in-frame sequences only. Part of the clones is absent; in the studies checked, under half of the shortfall reflects unresolved V genes, and no reason is known for the rest. V and J calls and clone size follow that table, whereas D and trimming were derived from the DNA. In all, the sample holds 75,000 to 95,000 clones, and around 80% of those were seen once. Of the sample, roughly a fifth is held by the ten largest clones.

Findings and caveats that apply to the study as a whole: Uninvolved tumor-adjacent lung showed the highest T cell clonality, higher than tumor, which suggests more focused antigenic responses in the uninvolved tumor-adjacent lung. Because multi-region sequencing of the tumors was not done, intratumor heterogeneity could not be ruled out. Because the study design was exploratory, TCR variables were selected using unadjusted p-values without false-discovery rate correction. Higher blood T cell density associated with longer overall survival, while higher adjacent-lung clonality associated with shorter survival. A median of about 55 of the top 100 tumor clones were detected in paired uninvolved adjacent lung, and about 29 of these tumor clones were also found among the top 100 clones of the paired uninvolved adjacent lung.

This clone was recorded a few times. Its antigen is still unknown. Per-nucleotide qualities are absent, and no much larger clonotype sits a single base away. Additional DNA sequences in this sample encode the identical CDR3. At diagnosis, tumor, uninvolved tumor-adjacent lung and peripheral blood were collected and then preserved as a mix of FFPE and fresh-frozen material. For TCR repertoire profiling, the blood samples were analyzed as peripheral blood mononuclear cells. The germline V gene supplies CDR1 SGHTA and CDR2 FQGTGA. The CDR3 runs 14 amino acids, cysteine and phenylalanine included. Only the CDR3 DNA is retained, 42 bases long and in frame from the first base. V sheds 1 base and J sheds 3 bases, leaving 9 bases between their ends.

Sample: PBMCs, taken before any cancer treatment. This receptor was taken from a man aged 40 to 75 with stage II squamous cell lung carcinoma. The chain is made from TRBV7-3 and TRBJ2-5; possibly the D gene is TRBD2, per 6 matching bases. At the DNA level, the sequence is TGTGCCAGCAGCTTAAGTCCGGGGGAAGAGACCCAGTACTTC. The encoded protein is CASSLSPGEETQYF. Beyond the CDR3, the reference TRBV7-3 and TRBJ2-5 genes provide the residues; the full variable domain reads: GAGVSQTPSNKVTEKGKYVELRCDPISGHTALYWYRQSLGQGPEFLIYFQGTGAADDSGLPNDRFFAVRPEGSVSTLKIQRTERGDSAVYLCASSLSPGEETQYFGPGTRLLVL.